This TCR beta chain was recorded in a study of control samples from healthy donors and cancer patients. The method was immunoSEQ multiplex PCR; TCRdb's version includes in-frame clones alone and lacks a portion of them. This sample has about 130,000 clones, with around 92% found just once. The V end lost 7 bases, the J end lost 7 bases, and 22 bases lay between the germline ends. Germline CDR1 and CDR2: SQVTM and ANQGSEA. The CDR3 extends over 14 amino acids. Sequences were obtained from PBMCs. This chain uses TRBV29-1 with TRBJ1-1; D not certain. The sequence derives from a man in his fifties or sixties with head and neck cancer. The CDR3 region has the DNA TGCAGCGGATACCGGGCCCTTGGTGATGATGAAGCTTTCTTT. Translating it yields CSGYRALGDDEAFF.